This T cell receptor beta chain came from a study of early T cells in non-severe SARS-CoV-2 infection. Background on the study: Whole-blood bulk RNA, unsorted, was sequenced, and chains were unpaired.

The CDR3 has 11 amino acids. Germline V gene data show CDR1 as SGHTA and CDR2 as FQGNSA. On this clonotype: As yet, its antigen is unknown. Given a much more abundant clone one base away, this may be a read error.

Findings and limits, study-wide: The matching step, a VDJdb search, favored anti-spike CD8 responses and missed private and CD4 specificities.

Using its own MiXCR run on the 5' RACE reads, TCRdb lists one record per CDR3 protein. The sample has roughly 40,000 distinct CDR3 sequences, 4.5% to 5% seen once. The specimen sequenced was whole blood. The TCR comes from an adult who was a healthcare worker with PCR-confirmed SARS-CoV-2 infection or an uninfected control (not recorded which). This sequence joins TRBV7-2 and TRBJ1-1, with unresolved D. CDR3 in DNA: TGTGCCAACAGCTTCTTTAGGGAAGCTTTCTTT. Protein: CANSFFREAFF.